A single sample gave rise to the 5 T cell receptor beta chains below, sequenced in a study of blood T cell repertoires in COVID-19. Method: immunoSEQ multiplex PCR; TCRdb's copy keeps in-frame clones and lacks some. The table lists about 90,000 clones, 70% to 90% of them singletons, with 12% in the top ten. Sequenced material: peripheral blood. The source is a woman in her seventies with active or convalescent COVID-19.

This sequence joins TRBV19 and TRBJ2-3; TRBD1 might be the D (6 bases). The germline V gene has CDR1 LNHDA and CDR2 SQIVND (reference sequence). The CDR3 sequence is 15 residues long. V was cut by 2 bases and J by 8 bases, with 17 bases left in between. In DNA, the CDR3 is TGTGCCAGTAGTATATCGAGAACAGGGTCCGCTACGCAGTATTTT. It yields the protein CASSISRTGSATQYF.

The V call is TRBV2, the J call TRBJ1-1; D is unresolved. CDR3 length: 11 amino acids. The V and J ends lost 6 bases and 6 bases respectively, with 8 bases between them. Germline values: CDR1 SNHLY, CDR2 FYNNEI. The chain's CDR3 is CASRLEAEAFF. CDR3 nucleotide sequence: TGTGCCAGCAGACTTGAAGCTGAAGCTTTCTTT. The whole variable domain, filled in from reference TRBV2 and TRBJ1-1, reads EPEVTQTPSHQVTQMGQEVILRCVPISNHLYFYWYRQILGQKVEFLVSFYNNEISEKSEIFDDQFSVERPDGSNFTLKIRSTKLEDSAMYFCASRLEAEAFFGQGTRLTVV.

CDR3 region: CASTGGANTGELFF. CDR3 sequence (DNA): TGTGCCAGCACAGGGGGCGCGAACACCGGGGAGCTGTTTTTT. The J gene is TRBJ2-2, the V gene TRBV2; TRBD1 matches 8 bases. This CDR3 spans 14 amino acids. CDR1 is SNHLY, CDR2 FYNNEI, per germline. V was pared by 7 bases and J by 0 bases, with 1 base of the junction left unmatched.

This rearrangement joins TRBV6-2 or TRBV6-3 to TRBJ1-5, with 10 bases identical to TRBD1. The CDR3 contains 17 residues. V shed 5 bases, J shed 7 bases, and the junction held 14 bases outside the gene matches. Germline values: CDR1 MNHEY, CDR2 SVGEGT. In DNA form, the CDR3 reads TGTGCCAGCAGTACTTACACACCGGGACAGGGGTGGCAGCCCCAGCATTTT. It yields the protein CASSTYTPGQGWQPQHF.

On this clone: One junction end does not reproduce the germline sequence, and a read error may be involved. The chain employs TRBV7-9 and TRBJ1-4; D unresolved. CDR3 size: 8 residues. Germline CDR1 SEHNR, CDR2 FQNEAQ (reference sequence). The CDR3: CASSPGEF. The CDR3 DNA sequence: TGTGCCAGCAGCCCCGGGGAATTT.